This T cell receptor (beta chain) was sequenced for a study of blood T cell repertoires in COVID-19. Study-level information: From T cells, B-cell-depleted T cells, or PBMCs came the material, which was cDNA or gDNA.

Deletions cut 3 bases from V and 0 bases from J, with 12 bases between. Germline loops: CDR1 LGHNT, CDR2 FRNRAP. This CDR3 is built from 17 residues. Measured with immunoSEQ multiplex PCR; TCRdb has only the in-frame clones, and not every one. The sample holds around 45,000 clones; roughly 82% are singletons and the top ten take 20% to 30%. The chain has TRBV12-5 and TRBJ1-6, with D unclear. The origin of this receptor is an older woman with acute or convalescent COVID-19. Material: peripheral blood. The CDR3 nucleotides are TGTGCTAGTGGTTTCTCGACTGGGAGCTCCTATAATTCACCCCTCCACTTT. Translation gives CASGFSTGSSYNSPLHF.